This entry concerns a single T cell receptor beta chain. The data were obtained in a study of cytomegalovirus exposure and HLA in healthy donors. The primer mix had 60 Vbeta and 13 Jbeta primers. TCRdb's copy holds only in-frame clones and misses some; the assay was immunoSEQ multiplex PCR. The specimen's table records about 200,000 clones. V shed 4 bases and J 7 bases; nucleotides not matched to a gene: 7. The CDR3 consists of 13 residues. Per the germline V gene, CDR1 is SGHTA and CDR2 is FQGTGA. The V and J genes are TRBV7-3 and TRBJ2-7, with 7 bases matching TRBD2. The sequence was collected from a boy aged 5 to 17 in good health and CMV-seronegative. Sequencing was performed on PBMCs. The CDR3 sequence: CASSSTWGGEQYF. DNA for the CDR3: TGTGCCAGCAGCTCCACCTGGGGGGGAGAGCAGTACTTC.